This is a list of T cell receptor beta chains from one sample in a study of T cell responses to AZD1222 COVID-19 vaccine. The method was immunoSEQ multiplex PCR; TCRdb's version includes in-frame clones alone and lacks a portion of them. The sample consists of roughly 120,000 clones, approximately 90% of them appearing once. This sample comprised peripheral blood, obtained 28 days after the second AZD1222 dose. The receptor set was obtained from an adult who received the AZD1222 COVID-19 vaccine. Each CDR3 is given with its conserved first and last residue. The D gene is left open where the match is weak. Clone sizes are given selectively: once, few, many, or a class where the clone is expanded.

CDR3nt	CDR3aa	d_gene	abundance	v_gene	j_gene
TGTGCCAGCAGGTCGGGGCTTCTAGGGGGCTATGGCTACACCTTC	CASRSGLLGGYGYTF	-	-	TRBV28	TRBJ1-2
TGTGCCAGCAGTGACACTCAGATGAACACTGAAGCTTTCTTT	CASSDTQMNTEAFF	-	-	TRBV2	TRBJ1-1
TGTGCCAGCATCCGCGGGCTCACTAATGAAAAACTGTTTTTT	CASIRGLTNEKLFF	-	-	TRBV2	TRBJ1-4
TGCGCCAGCAGCCGAGGACTAGCGGGGGTGACCTACGAGCAGTACTTC	CASSRGLAGVTYEQYF	TRBD2	-	TRBV4-1	TRBJ2-7
TGTGCCAGCAGTGGGGGTGGGGTCAATGAGCAGTTCTTC	CASSGGGVNEQFF	-	-	TRBV2	TRBJ2-1
TGCGCCAGCAGCTCTACAGGGGGCGCCTACAATGAGCAGTTCTTC	CASSSTGGAYNEQFF	TRBD1	-	TRBV5-1	TRBJ2-1
TGTGCCAGCAGTCTAGCGGGAGGGGTCATTGAGACCCAGTACTTC	CASSLAGGVIETQYF	TRBD2	-	TRBV7-2	TRBJ2-5
TGTGCCAGTAGTATCGTGACTAGCGGCACAGATACGCAGTATTTT	CASSIVTSGTDTQYF	TRBD2	-	TRBV19	TRBJ2-3
TGTGCCAGCAGTCTGGACAGCCGAGGATCCACCATATATTTT	CASSLDSRGSTIYF	-	-	TRBV2	TRBJ1-3
TGTGCCAGTAGTATAGGAGCTGTGAGGGAACAGTACTTC	CASSIGAVREQYF	-	-	TRBV19	TRBJ2-7
TGTGCCAGCATTCTCCGTGATCTTGGCTACACCTTC	CASILRDLGYTF	-	few	TRBV2	TRBJ1-2
TGTGCCACCAGTGGGGGGGAACCGGGATTCGGCTACACCTTC	CATSGGEPGFGYTF	-	-	TRBV24-1	TRBJ1-2
TGTGCCAGCAGCTCCGGGACTAGCGGGCTCAAAACTAGCACAGATACGCAGTATTTT	CASSSGTSGLKTSTDTQYF	-	-	TRBV12-1	TRBJ2-3
TGTGCCAGCAGGCCCGGGACAGGGGGCACTGAAGCTTTCTTT	CASRPGTGGTEAFF	TRBD1	few	TRBV6-5	TRBJ1-1
TGTGCTAGCAGCTTTTTCCCCGGGACAGGGTATAACACTGAAGCTTTCTTT	CASSFFPGTGYNTEAFF	TRBD1	-	TRBV7-7	TRBJ1-1
TGTGCCAGCAGTGCTGACCGGGGAGCCAGTAGCAATCAGCCCCAGCATTTT	CASSADRGASSNQPQHF	-	-	TRBV6-1	TRBJ1-5
TGTGCCTCCTCTGGGCAGGAGGGTTTCTGGCAGTACTTC	CASSGQEGFWQYF	-	-	TRBV7-6	TRBJ2-7
TGCAGCGTGGGCGGGACAGCTTCTAACTATGGCTACACCTTC	CSVGGTASNYGYTF	TRBD1	-	TRBV29-1	TRBJ1-2
TGCGCCAGCAGCTTGGAGGGACTAGCGGGGGTAGAGCAGTACTTC	CASSLEGLAGVEQYF	TRBD2	-	TRBV5-1	TRBJ2-7
TGTGCCAGCAGCGTTGGTGGTGGCGGGTACGAGCAGTACTTC	CASSVGGGGYEQYF	-	-	TRBV9	TRBJ2-7
TGTGCCAGCAGTCGAAAGCCGGGACTCCTCCCCAATGAGCAGTTCTTC	CASSRKPGLLPNEQFF	-	-	TRBV9	TRBJ2-1
TGTGCCAGCAAGCGGGGGGCAGGGGAGACCCAGTACTTC	CASKRGAGETQYF	TRBD2	-	TRBV2	TRBJ2-5
TGTGCCAGTAGTATACAAAGGACAGGGGGATATGGCTACACCTTC	CASSIQRTGGYGYTF	TRBD1	few	TRBV19	TRBJ1-2
TGTGCCAGCAGCTTAGATCGTTGGGGGTCTGGAAACACCATATATTTT	CASSLDRWGSGNTIYF	-	-	TRBV7-9	TRBJ1-3
TGTGCCAGCAGTCTCGGGAAGGGGGCCTCCGAGCAGTACTTC	CASSLGKGASEQYF	TRBD1	-	TRBV2	TRBJ2-7
TGTGCCAGCAGCTCCCAGGATCACGGGACAGGACCCTACGAGCAGTACTTC	CASSSQDHGTGPYEQYF	TRBD1	-	TRBV7-9	TRBJ2-7
TGTGCCAGCAGTTGGGGACCCCAGACCTACAATGAGCAGTTCTTC	CASSWGPQTYNEQFF	-	-	TRBV27	TRBJ2-1
TGTGCCAGCAGCCAACCCAGCGGGAGAGGGGCAGATACGCAGTATTTT	CASSQPSGRGADTQYF	TRBD2	-	TRBV4-2	TRBJ2-3
TGTGCCAGCAGCCTAGCCCCGCCCCTCGTGGCCGGGGAGCTGTTTTTT	CASSLAPPLVAGELFF	-	-	TRBV7-2	TRBJ2-2
TGCGCCAGCAGCCAAGATTTGGATTGGGGACTAGCGCAAGGGGATGAGCAGTTCTTC	CASSQDLDWGLAQGDEQFF	TRBD2	-	TRBV4-3	TRBJ2-1
TGTGCCAGCAGTTCCTCCGGGACAGGGTTCACCTACGAGCAGTACTTC	CASSSSGTGFTYEQYF	TRBD1	-	TRBV28	TRBJ2-7
TGTGCCAGCAGCTCGACTAGCGGGGGGGCTGGTACGCAGTATTTT	CASSSTSGGAGTQYF	TRBD2	-	TRBV11-1	TRBJ2-3
TGTGCCAGTAGGGGGGGGTATAGCAATCAGCCCCAGCATTTT	CASRGGYSNQPQHF	-	-	TRBV19	TRBJ1-5
TGTGCCATCGCGCGGCAGGGGGGGTACAATGAGCAGTTCTTC	CAIARQGGYNEQFF	-	-	TRBV10-3	TRBJ2-1
TGTGCCAGCAGCGATAGCGGGGACACCTACAATGAGCAGTTCTTC	CASSDSGDTYNEQFF	TRBD2	-	TRBV9	TRBJ2-1
TGTGCCAGCAGCCTTAATTCACCCCTCCACTTT	CASSLNSPLHF	-	-	TRBV4-2	TRBJ1-6
TGTGCCAGCAGCTTGGATAGGCACACTGAAGCTTTCTTT	CASSLDRHTEAFF	-	once	TRBV5-4	TRBJ1-1
TGTGCCAGCATCCTAGCGGGAGGGAACACCGGGGAGCTGTTTTTT	CASILAGGNTGELFF	TRBD2	-	TRBV11-2	TRBJ2-2
TGTGCCAGCTCACCGGGACTAGACACAGATACGCAGTATTTT	CASSPGLDTDTQYF	TRBD2	-	TRBV18	TRBJ2-3
TGTGCCAGCAGCCAAAGGACAGGGCTAACCTACGAGCAGTACTTC	CASSQRTGLTYEQYF	TRBD1	-	TRBV13	TRBJ2-7
TGTGCCAGTAGCGTATCCGGGCCCGGTCGGTACACTGAAGCTTTCTTT	CASSVSGPGRYTEAFF	-	-	TRBV19	TRBJ1-1
TGCGCCAGCAGCTTGGGTCTCTATGTCGCAGATACGCAGTATTTT	CASSLGLYVADTQYF	-	-	TRBV5-1	TRBJ2-3
TGTGCCAGCAGTTTAAGCAGGGCCACCAAGACCTATTATAGCAATCAGCCCCAGCATTTT	CASSLSRATKTYYSNQPQHF	-	-	TRBV28	TRBJ1-5
TGCAGCGCCATACAGGGGGCGAACACTGAAGCTTTCTTT	CSAIQGANTEAFF	TRBD1	-	TRBV29-1	TRBJ1-1
TGCGCCAGCCAAACCGGGACGCAACAGCCCCAGCATTTT	CASQTGTQQPQHF	-	-	TRBV10-2	TRBJ1-5
TGTGCCAGCAGCTTGGCCCTGGGACAGGGAGGCCCTGAAGCTTTCTTT	CASSLALGQGGPEAFF	TRBD1	-	TRBV5-4	TRBJ1-1
TGTGCCAGTCGGACGGTGAACACTGAAGCTTTCTTT	CASRTVNTEAFF	-	-	TRBV19	TRBJ1-1
TGTGCCAGCAGCTCCCACATGAACACTGAAGCTTTCTTT	CASSSHMNTEAFF	-	-	TRBV9	TRBJ1-1
TGTGCCAGCAGTCCCCGGCGGCCCGACACTGAAGCTTTCTTT	CASSPRRPDTEAFF	-	-	TRBV28	TRBJ1-1
TGCGCCAGCAGCTGGGGGGACAGCTCCTACGAGCAGTACTTC	CASSWGDSSYEQYF	-	-	TRBV5-1	TRBJ2-7
TGTGCCAGCACCCCTTACTCAGATACGCAGTATTTT	CASTPYSDTQYF	-	-	TRBV7-2	TRBJ2-3
TGTGCCAGCAGTTACGGTTCAGGCCATAATTCACCCCTCCACTTT	CASSYGSGHNSPLHF	-	-	TRBV6-5	TRBJ1-6
TGTGCCAGCTCCCCCGGGACTAGAGTCTACAATGAGCAGTTCTTC	CASSPGTRVYNEQFF	TRBD2	-	TRBV18	TRBJ2-1
TGCGCCAGCAGCCTCGGACCGACACTTGGAAACACCATATATTTT	CASSLGPTLGNTIYF	-	once	TRBV5-1	TRBJ1-3